The 4 T cell receptor beta chains in this list originate from one sample, sequenced in a study of shared clonotypes between healthy human individuals. Generated by immunoSEQ multiplex PCR, the TCRdb table keeps only in-frame clones and is missing some. The sample contains over a million clones, 75% to 80% of which appear only once. Sequenced: memory CD4+ T cells from PBMCs. Subset of the sample: CD45RA-negative fraction. The receptors derive from a young man in good health. Some clones in this sample may be carry-over from other donors' samples.

V gene TRBV19 combines with J gene TRBJ2-3; a weak D match, TRBD2 (5 bases). The CDR3 extends over 15 amino acids. Germline-derived CDR1 and CDR2 are LNHDA and SQIVND (reference sequence). V lost 5 bases and J lost 1, with 13 bases in between. CDR3 nucleotide sequence: TGTGCCAGTAGTCACCCGGGGAGTCGCACAGATACGCAGTATTTT. This encodes CASSHPGSRTDTQYF.

This clone was detected ten times or more. This same CDR3 is encoded by further DNA sequences in the sample. V usage is TRBV30 and J usage is TRBJ1-5; D perhaps matches TRBD1 (5 bases). Per germline, CDR1 GTSNPN and CDR2 SVGIG (reference sequence). Between the trimmed V and J ends, which lost 0 bases and 0 bases, there was a span of 15 bases. The CDR3 loop spans 17 amino acids. The CDR3 coding sequence is TGTGCCTGGAGTGTGGGAGGCAGGGCTTATAGCAATCAGCCCCAGCATTTT. This translates into CAWSVGGRAYSNQPQHF.

The CDR3 is CASRRTTGNTIYF. The DNA of the CDR3 is TGTGCCAGCAGACGGACCACTGGAAACACCATATATTTT. The chain joins TRBV6-5 to TRBJ1-3; D is uncertain. CDR1 MNHEY and CDR2 SVGAGI come from the germline V gene. The CDR3 is made up of 13 amino acids. V was pared by 6 bases and J by 2 bases, with 8 bases between.

This clone was seen a single time. The rearrangement uses TRBV10-2 and TRBJ2-1; 14 bases agree with TRBD2. Germline V gives CDR1 WSHSY, CDR2 SAAADI. The CDR3 has 14 amino acids. After removal of 6 bases from V and 9 bases from J, the junction contained 4 bases not matched to a gene. The CDR3: CASRTSGRVGEQFF. The CDR3 DNA follows: TGCGCCAGCAGGACTAGCGGGAGGGTAGGTGAGCAGTTCTTC.